This TCR beta chain was observed in a study of CD8 T cells in Susac syndrome. Study-wide results and caveats: Susac syndrome CD4+ T cell repertoires showed no clonal expansion.

Details on this clonotype: Its antigen remains unknown.

CD8+ and CD4+ T cells circulating in blood were sequenced for TCR beta. TEMRA cells were FACS-enriched, while CD8+ and CD4+ T cells were negatively isolated. cDNA came from roughly 0.53 to 1 ug RNA primed by random hexamers. TCR beta CDR3 was amplified by immunoSEQ covering 54 Vbeta and 13 Jbeta. TCRdb reanalysed the immunoSEQ multiplex PCR reads using MiXCR and keeps one entry per CDR3 protein. The sample yields just over 150,000 distinct CDR3 sequences, roughly 96% seen once. The CDR3 contains 15 residues. Germline V gene data show CDR1 as SGHNT and CDR2 as YYREEE (reference sequence). Deletions cut 2 bases from V and 4 bases from J, with 14 bases between.

This TCR came from a human donor with Susac syndrome. The rearrangement links TRBV5-4 to TRBJ2-3, with TRBD1 as a possible D gene (5 bases). Sequences were obtained from CD4+ T cells from PBMCs. This CDR3 is CASSLDPRAADTQYF. The CDR3 DNA is TGTGCCAGCAGCTTAGACCCCAGGGCCGCAGATACGCAGTATTTT.